This TCR beta chain was identified during a study of identifying expanded T cells in peripheral blood. Whole-study results and caveats: Roughly two-week clone count variance significantly increased as total template count grew.

During the collection period, no donor immune events like infections were recorded. Concerning this clone itself: The antigen is unknown.

Data came from immunoSEQ multiplex PCR; TCRdb stores just in-frame clones and leaves some out. This repertoire shows about 58,000 clones, over 85% found once; its top ten account for 3% to 4%. This TCR derives from a person aged 18-70 years in good health. The sequenced sample was blood.

CDR3 sequence (DNA): TGTGCCAGCAGCGGTACTAGCGGGAGCGAGCCACGTTACGGTGAGCAGTTCTTC. Translated: CASSGTSGSEPRYGEQFF. The J gene is TRBJ2-1, the V gene TRBV7-9, with TRBD2 matching 11 bases. Germline assignment: CDR1 SEHNR and CDR2 FQNEAQ (reference sequence). V lost 5 bases, J lost 9 bases, and 18 bases stayed unmatched. The CDR3 loop spans 18 amino acids.